Below, 15 T cell receptor beta chains from the same sample are listed, as sequenced in a study of blood T cell repertoires in COVID-19. Sequencing was performed with immunoSEQ multiplex PCR; in TCRdb, only in-frame clones are kept and a portion is missing. The table includes some 240,000 clones, roughly four fifths detected once. Sequenced material: peripheral blood. The receptors originated from a woman between 70 and 85 years old with COVID-19, enrolled during active disease.

Here the CDR3 reads CASSWAGDTQYF. CDR3 coding DNA: TGTGCCAGCAGCTGGGCTGGAGATACGCAGTATTTT. The V and J genes are TRBV7-2 and TRBJ2-3, with no clear D. The ends were cut back, 4 bases at V and 5 bases at J, with 7 bases in the middle. This CDR3 is 12 amino acids long. Germline loops: CDR1 SGHTA, CDR2 FQGNSA. Using reference TRBV7-2 and TRBJ2-3 for the parts outside the CDR3, the full variable domain is GAGVSQSPSNKVTEKGKDVELRCDPISGHTALYWYRQSLGQGLEFLIYFQGNSAPDKSGLPSDRFSAERTGGSVSTLTIQRTQQEDSAVYLCASSWAGDTQYFGPGTRLTVL.

V and J are TRBV30 and TRBJ2-3, with TRBD2 matching over 7 bases. With 4 bases clipped from V and 2 bases from J, the junction kept 15 bases outside the gene matches. This CDR3 contains 17 residues. Germline CDR1 is GTSNPN and CDR2 is SVGIG (reference sequence). The CDR3, as DNA: TGTGCCTGGACCTCGAGGGAGGGCCAGAAAGACACAGATACGCAGTATTTT. It codes for CAWTSREGQKDTDTQYF.

This sequence joins TRBV6-5 and TRBJ1-4; tentatively, D is TRBD1 (6 bases). V lost 8 bases and J lost 5, with 18 bases in between. CDR3 length equals 15 residues. Germline V gene data show CDR1 as MNHEY and CDR2 as SVGAGI. CDR3 sequence reads: CASGRGGGLNEKLFF. As DNA, the CDR3 is TGTGCCAGCGGGCGCGGGGGGGGCCTCAATGAAAAACTGTTTTTT.

This clone was counted a single time. The J gene is TRBJ2-3, the V gene TRBV11-2, with D tentatively TRBD1 (7 bases). Deletions cut 5 bases from V and 8 bases from J, with 17 bases between. This CDR3 spans 14 amino acids. Germline-derived CDR1 and CDR2 are SGHAT and FQNNGV. The CDR3 is CASSPRQGGSTQYF. The CDR3 nucleotides are TGTGCCAGCAGCCCCCGACAGGGAGGAAGTACGCAGTATTTT. Full variable domain (missing parts from reference TRBV11-2 and TRBJ2-3): EAGVAQSPRYKIIEKRQSVAFWCNPISGHATLYWYQQILGQGPKLLIQFQNNGVVDDSQLPKDRFSAERLKGVDSTLKIQPAKLEDSAVYLCASSPRQGGSTQYFGPGTRLTVL.

This chain links TRBV7-9 with TRBJ2-7, with 9 bases aligning to TRBD2. CDR1 and CDR2 (germline): SEHNR, FQNEAQ (reference sequence). V lost 5 bases and J lost 5; bases outside the gene matches: 10. The CDR3 has 15 amino acids. The CDR3 reads CASSQAPLAGHEQYF. The CDR3, as DNA: TGTGCCAGCAGCCAGGCCCCGCTAGCGGGGCACGAGCAGTACTTC.

V is TRBV3-1 (or the pseudogene TRBV3-2) and J is TRBJ1-2; D not certain. Trimming removed 1 base from V and 8 bases from J, with 11 bases in between. Germline CDR1 LGHDT, CDR2 YNNKEL (reference sequence). The CDR3 has 13 amino acids. The chain's CDR3 is CASSQAGGGGYTF. In nucleotides, the CDR3 is TGTGCCAGCAGCCAAGCAGGAGGTGGCGGCTACACCTTC.

This rearrangement joins TRBV20-1 to TRBJ1-2, with D unresolved. The CDR3 consists of 10 residues. V gave up 4 bases and J gave up 7 bases, with 7 bases separating them. Germline V gene sequence: CDR1 DFQATT, CDR2 SNEGSKA (reference sequence). The CDR3 is CSATVRGYTF. CDR3 in DNA: TGCAGTGCTACTGTGCGTGGCTACACCTTC.

A few counts support this clone. This chain joins TRBV19 and TRBJ1-4; 8 bases match TRBD1. This CDR3 has 15 residues. Germline V CDR1 and CDR2: LNHDA, SQIVND (reference sequence). Trimming removed 4 bases from V and 3 bases from J; junction bases left unmatched: 4. CDR3 DNA sequence: TGTGCCAGTAGTAGAGGACAGGGTTCTAATGAAAAACTGTTTTTT. It is translated as CASSRGQGSNEKLFF.

This clone was counted a few times. The chain links TRBV5-1 to TRBJ2-7, with 8 bases lining up with TRBD2. Germline CDR1 SGHRS, CDR2 YFSETQ. CDR3 length: 15 residues. The V segment lost 5 bases and the J segment 4 bases; nucleotides outside the gene matches: 11. The CDR3 DNA is TGCGCCAGCAGAGCCGGGCCAGCGGGAGATTACGAGCAGTACTTC. Its protein is CASRAGPAGDYEQYF.

V gene TRBV28 combines with J gene TRBJ1-5, with D maybe TRBD1 (6 bases). CDR1 is MDHEN, CDR2 SYDVKM, per germline. Trimming took 11 bases from V and 3 from J, leaving 17 bases between them. The CDR3 sequence is 14 residues long. For the CDR3, the DNA is TGTGCCTGTCGCCGAGGGGGTTCCAATCAGCCCCAGCATTTT. It specifies CACRRGGSNQPQHF.

This clone was detected only a few times. This sample includes further DNA sequences coding for the same CDR3. The V gene is TRBV12-3 or TRBV12-4, the J gene TRBJ1-1; D might be TRBD1 (5 bases). CDR3 size: 13 residues. The V gene lost 3 bases and the J gene lost 4 bases, with 9 bases spanning the gap. CDR3: CASSFQGSTEAFF. The CDR3 DNA is TGTGCCAGCAGTTTCCAGGGAAGCACTGAAGCTTTCTTT.

This chain uses TRBV7-9 with TRBJ2-3; D possibly corresponds to TRBD2 (6 bases). V lost 6 bases to trimming and J lost 6 bases, with 7 bases between them. The CDR3 covers 11 residues. Germline assignment: CDR1 SEHNR and CDR2 FQNEAQ (reference sequence). The CDR3, as DNA: TGTGCCAGCAGGGCGGGGGATACGCAGTATTTT. Translated, it gives CASRAGDTQYF.

The V call is TRBV28, the J call TRBJ1-1, with TRBD1 as a possible D gene (5 bases). Trimming stripped 3 bases from V and 3 bases from J, with 14 bases between. This CDR3 contains 15 residues. Germline V gives CDR1 MDHEN, CDR2 SYDVKM. The CDR3 nucleotides are TGTGCCAGCAGTTTTGACCAAGGGGAATACACTGAAGCTTTCTTT. Encoded protein: CASSFDQGEYTEAFF. The variable domain in full, completed from reference TRBV28 and TRBJ1-1, reads DVKVTQSSRYLVKRTGEKVFLECVQDMDHENMFWYRQDPGLGLRLIYFSYDVKMKEKGDIPEGYSVSREKKERFSLILESASTNQTSMYLCASSFDQGEYTEAFFGQGTRLTVV.

Only one count was recorded for this clone. The chain links TRBV27 to TRBJ2-5; weak D call: TRBD2 (5 bases). The CDR3 has 15 amino acids. Germline loops: CDR1 MNHEY, CDR2 SMNVEV (reference sequence). Trimming cost V 6 bases and J 5 bases, with 19 bases left between them. The CDR3 bases are TGTGCCAGCAGGCCCAGAGGGTTTATATCGGAGACCCAGTACTTC. This gives the protein CASRPRGFISETQYF.

This sequence joins TRBV7-9 and TRBJ2-7; TRBD2 agrees at 8 bases. The CDR3 covers 14 residues. Germline V gene lookup returns CDR1 SEHNR and CDR2 FQNEAQ (reference sequence). With 4 bases clipped from V and 7 bases from J, the junction kept 9 bases outside the gene matches. The CDR3 DNA is TGTGCCAGCAGCTCTAAGGGGACTAGGGGGGAGCAGTACTTC. Amino acids: CASSSKGTRGEQYF. The full variable domain, completed using reference TRBV7-9 and TRBJ2-7, is DTGVSQNPRHKITKRGQNVTFRCDPISEHNRLYWYRQTLGQGPEFLTYFQNEAQLEKSRLLSDRFSAERPKGSFSTLEIQRTEQGDSAMYLCASSSKGTRGEQYFGPGTRLTVT.